The 10 T cell receptor beta chains below were found in one sample sequenced in a study of Graves' ophthalmopathy and Graves' hyperthyroidism. RNA transcripts yielded amplified TCR beta CDR3 regions. RT-PCR in the first round used HTBI primers; a second-round multiplex PCR followed. One entry per CDR3 protein, called by TCRdb with MiXCR from the multiplex PCR reads. There are roughly 1.1 million distinct CDR3 sequences in the sample; about two fifths occur only once, and approximately 12% lies in the top ten. Sequenced sample: peripheral blood or thyroid tissue (not recorded which). The receptor set was obtained from an adult man with Graves' hyperthyroidism.

The chain joins TRBV4-2 to TRBJ2-1; 7 bases align to TRBD2. The CDR3 contains 16 residues. CDR1 LGHNA and CDR2 YNFKEQ come from the germline V gene. The V gene end was trimmed by 0 bases and the J gene end by 2 bases; junction bases not matched to a gene: 4. The DNA for the CDR3 is TGTGCCAGCAGCCAAGATGGTGCGGGAGCCTACAATGAGCAGTTCTTC. The encoded protein is CASSQDGAGAYNEQFF.

The V call is TRBV29-1, the J call TRBJ2-2; weak D call: TRBD1 (6 bases). This CDR3 comprises 14 residues. Germline CDR1 reads SQVTM; CDR2 reads ANQGSEA. V was clipped by 5 bases and J by 4 bases, with 14 bases between them. This CDR3 is CSVTGLGFTGELFF. DNA for the CDR3: TGCAGCGTTACAGGGTTGGGATTCACCGGGGAGCTGTTTTTT.

This chain joins TRBV19 and TRBJ2-7; 7 nucleotides agree with TRBD1. J was trimmed by 1 base and V by 3 bases; bases with no gene match: 15. The CDR3 spans 18 residues. From germline, CDR1 is LNHDA and CDR2 SQIVND (reference sequence). CDR3 region: CASSIDRESDEGSYEQYF. The CDR3 bases are TGTGCCAGTAGTATTGACAGGGAGTCGGATGAAGGATCCTACGAGCAGTACTTC. Full variable domain (remainder filled in from reference TRBV19 and TRBJ2-7): DGGITQSPKYLFRKEGQNVTLSCEQNLNHDAMYWYRQDPGQGLRLIYYSQIVNDFQKGDIAEGYSVSREKKESFPLTVTSAQKNPTAFYLCASSIDRESDEGSYEQYFGPGTRLTVT.

This clonotype showed up many times. This sequence joins TRBV7-2 and TRBJ2-5, with D perhaps TRBD1 (5 bases). This CDR3 is 14 amino acids long. Trimming stripped 3 bases from V and 2 bases from J, with 10 bases between. Per germline, CDR1 SGHTA and CDR2 FQGNSA. The CDR3 reads CASSLGRQQETQYF. CDR3 in DNA: TGTGCCAGCAGCTTGGGAAGACAGCAAGAGACCCAGTACTTC.

This clonotype was found many times. This rearrangement joins TRBV12-3 or TRBV12-4 to TRBJ1-5, with a tentative D call TRBD1 (5 bases). This CDR3 is built from 13 residues. Trimming took off 6 bases at V and 4 bases at J, with 10 bases between the two ends. CDR3: CASSFGGNQPQHF. CDR3 DNA sequence: TGTGCCAGCAGCTTCGGGGGGAATCAGCCCCAGCATTTT.

V usage is TRBV5-4 and J usage is TRBJ2-7; D is tentatively TRBD1 or TRBD2 (5 bases each). V dropped 0 bases and J dropped 2 bases, with 9 bases sitting between them. The germline CDR1 and CDR2 sequences are SGHNT and YYREEE (reference sequence). The CDR3 has 14 residues. CDR3 sequence: CASSLGGFAYEQYF. The DNA of the CDR3 is TGTGCCAGCAGCTTGGGGGGGTTTGCCTACGAGCAGTACTTC. Complete variable domain (other parts from reference TRBV5-4 and TRBJ2-7): ETGVTQSPTHLIKTRGQQVTLRCSSQSGHNTVSWYQQALGQGPQFIFQYYREEENGRGNFPPRFSGLQFPNYSSELNVNALELDDSALYLCASSLGGFAYEQYFGPGTRLTVT.

This clonotype was found many times. The J gene is TRBJ2-7, the V gene TRBV2; 7 bases are shared with TRBD1. The CDR3 has 13 amino acids. V dropped 4 bases and J dropped 5; count of bases not matched to a gene: 5. The V gene's germline CDR1 is SNHLY and CDR2 FYNNEI. CDR3 bases: TGTGCCAGCAGTGTCGAGGGGGCACACGAGCAGTACTTC. Residues: CASSVEGAHEQYF.

This clonotype was seen only a few times. This rearrangement joins TRBV5-1 to TRBJ1-4; 8 nucleotides line up with TRBD1. With 5 bases clipped from V and 8 bases from J, the junction kept 11 bases outside the gene matches. CDR3 size: 15 residues. Germline CDR1 is SGHRS and CDR2 is YFSETQ. Here the CDR3 DNA reads TGCGCCAGCAGATACCAGACAGGGGTGCAAGAAAAACTGTTTTTT. Residues: CASRYQTGVQEKLFF.

The V gene is TRBV5-6, the J gene TRBJ2-2; D is uncertain. The V gene lost 1 base and the J gene lost 6 bases, with 7 bases spanning the gap. Germline V gene sequence: CDR1 SGHDT, CDR2 YYEEEE. The CDR3 is 13 residues long. CDR3 in amino acids: CASSLIGPGELFF. The CDR3 nucleotides are TGTGCCAGCAGCTTGATCGGACCCGGGGAGCTGTTTTTT.

This clonotype has a handful of counts. CDR3 protein: CAWRSQGARSTEAFF. The CDR3 DNA is TGTGCCTGGAGGAGCCAGGGGGCGCGGAGCACTGAAGCTTTCTTT. The rearrangement links TRBV30 to TRBJ1-1; TRBD1 aligns across 8 bases. Germline assignment: CDR1 GTSNPN and CDR2 SVGIG (reference sequence). V lost 3 bases and J lost 4; bases outside the gene matches: 10. This CDR3 has 15 amino acids.